These 8 T cell receptor beta chains were sequenced from one sample in a study of blood T cells in healthy people across ages. A second PCR, run for about 6 to 11 cycles, used a sample-barcoded 5' primer plus a J-beta primer mix. Each CDR3 protein is one row after TCRdb ran MiXCR on the 5' RACE reads. This repertoire shows 1.5 million to 2 million distinct CDR3 sequences, 28% found once; its top ten account for 7.7%. Sequencing was carried out using blood. The origin of the receptors is a woman aged 25 to 39 in good health.

This clonotype was detected only a few times. The rearrangement joins TRBV9 to TRBJ1-2, with D perhaps matching TRBD1 (6 bases). CDR3 length: 16 amino acids. With 1 base removed from V and 0 bases from J, the gap between germline ends came to 13 bases. CDR1 SGDLS and CDR2 YYNGEE come from the germline V gene. The CDR3 DNA sequence: TGTGCCAGCAGCGTAAATGTCCGGGACACTAACTATGGCTACACCTTC. This gives the protein CASSVNVRDTNYGYTF.

As concerns this clonotype: The junction departs from the called germline gene at one end, perhaps through a read error. The V call is TRBV2, the J call TRBJ2-3; unclear D gene. The CDR3 has 13 residues. In germline, CDR1 is SNHLY, CDR2 FYNNEI. The CDR3 nucleotides are TGTGCCAACAGTGTCACCATCACAGATACGCAGTATTTT. It is translated as CANSVTITDTQYF.

The chain recombines TRBV4-1 with TRBJ2-1; 9 bases are shared with TRBD1. Per germline, CDR1 MGHRA and CDR2 YSYEKL. This CDR3 is built from 17 residues. V trimming: 2 bases; J trimming: 10 bases; junction bases outside the gene matches: 15. The CDR3 region is CASSQQTGGGMSREQFF. CDR3 DNA: TGCGCCAGCAGCCAACAGACAGGGGGAGGAATGAGTAGAGAGCAGTTCTTC.

The chain carries TRBV20-1 and TRBJ2-5; 7 bases fit TRBD2. Germline lookup yields CDR1 DFQATT and CDR2 SNEGSKA (reference sequence). The CDR3 loop spans 16 amino acids. CDR3 DNA sequence: TGCAAACTCTGCGGGAGTCAGGGCTGGGCGTGGGAGACCCAGTACTTC. Amino acid sequence: CKLCGSQGWAWETQYF.

The rearrangement joins TRBV5-6 to TRBJ2-1; D gene ambiguous. This CDR3 is 13 amino acids long. The germline V gene encodes CDR1 SGHDT and CDR2 YYEEEE. V was pared by 4 bases and J by 7 bases, with 12 bases between. The CDR3 loop is CASSTRVPNEQFF. CDR3 DNA sequence: TGTGCCAGCAGCACTCGGGTTCCTAATGAGCAGTTCTTC.

The gene calls are TRBV11-2 and TRBJ2-2; possibly TRBD2 for D (7 bases). The V gene lost 2 bases and the J gene lost 5 bases, with 15 bases spanning the gap. This CDR3 spans 16 amino acids. The germline gives CDR1 SGHAT, CDR2 FQNNGV. CDR3 residues: CASSLRGGAGTGELFF. Written as DNA, the CDR3 is TGTGCCAGCAGCTTAAGGGGGGGCGCCGGAACCGGGGAGCTGTTTTTT.

This clonotype was observed a handful of times. The chain recombines TRBV5-1 with TRBJ2-1, with 8 bases aligning to TRBD2. Germline lookup yields CDR1 SGHRS and CDR2 YFSETQ. This CDR3 region has 15 residues. V was pared by 1 base and J by 7 bases, with 7 bases of the junction left unmatched. CDR3 bases: TGCGCCAGCAGCTTGAGCGCTAGCGGGTTTAATGAGCAGTTCTTC. This gives the protein CASSLSASGFNEQFF.

About this clonotype: This could be a read error, since a much larger clone is one nucleotide away. The J gene is TRBJ2-7, the V gene TRBV7-2; D remains unclear. CDR3 size: 11 residues. Germline assignment: CDR1 SGHTA and CDR2 FQGNSA. The CDR3 here is CGSSLVFEQYF. As DNA, the CDR3 is TGTGGCAGCAGCTTAGTGTTCGAGCAGTACTTC.